The 14 T cell receptor beta chains presented below share a single source sample, sequenced in a study of blood T cell repertoires in COVID-19. Assay: immunoSEQ multiplex PCR; the TCRdb copy retains only in-frame clones and omits some. The sample lists about 410,000 clones, around 89% seen once, with approximately 1.5% in the top ten. The sample consisted of peripheral blood. The receptors originated from a woman aged 40 to 50 with COVID-19, enrolled during active disease.

The genes are TRBV7-8 and TRBJ2-5; perhaps TRBD1 as D (5 bases). The CDR3 has 13 residues. Germline V gene data show CDR1 as SGHVS and CDR2 as FQNEAQ. V lost 5 bases, J lost 5 bases, and 12 bases lay in between. This CDR3 reads CASSLQGWETQYF. Here the CDR3 DNA reads TGTGCCAGCAGCCTTCAGGGATGGGAGACCCAGTACTTC. Full variable domain (rest looked up from reference TRBV7-8 and TRBJ2-5): GAGVSQSPRYKVAKRGQDVALRCDPISGHVSLFWYQQALGQGPEFLTYFQNEAQLDKSGLPSDRFFAERPEGSVSTLKIQRTQQEDSAVYLCASSLQGWETQYFGPGTRLLVL.

The rearrangement joins TRBV7-2 to TRBJ1-5; TRBD1 matches 7 bases. The germline V gene encodes CDR1 SGHTA and CDR2 FQGNSA. This CDR3 is built from 16 residues. J was trimmed by 4 bases and V by 1 base; bases with no gene match: 7. The CDR3 nucleotides are TGTGCCAGCAGCTTAGGTAGTCACAGGGGTAATCAGCCCCAGCATTTT. Its translation: CASSLGSHRGNQPQHF.

In this sample, this clone turned up a few times. This chain joins TRBV2 and TRBJ1-1; no firm D call. Germline lookup yields CDR1 SNHLY and CDR2 FYNNEI. The CDR3 contains 15 residues. With 5 bases removed from V and 1 base from J, the gap between germline ends came to 14 bases. The CDR3 DNA is TGTGCCAGCAGTCCTACCATAAGTGGGAACACTGAAGCTTTCTTT. This translates into CASSPTISGNTEAFF.

The rearrangement links TRBV12-3 or TRBV12-4 to TRBJ2-7; D uncertain. Trimming cost V 2 bases and J 5 bases, with 10 bases left between them. This CDR3 has 13 residues. The CDR3 bases are TGTGCCAGCAGTTTATCAGCGCTACACGAGCAGTACTTC. Amino acids: CASSLSALHEQYF.

This chain links TRBV5-1 with TRBJ2-1, with TRBD2 as a possible D gene (6 bases). Trimming removed 3 bases at V and 4 bases at J, with 20 bases between. The CDR3 consists of 17 residues. Germline lookup yields CDR1 SGHRS and CDR2 YFSETQ. CDR3 in amino acids: CASSSTSLALTYNEQFF. The DNA of the CDR3 is TGCGCCAGCAGCTCAACCTCACTAGCCCTTACGTACAATGAGCAGTTCTTC. Full variable domain (missing parts from reference TRBV5-1 and TRBJ2-1): KAGVTQTPRYLIKTRGQQVTLSCSPISGHRSVSWYQQTPGQGLQFLFEYFSETQRNKGNFPGRFSGRQFSNSRSEMNVSTLELGDSALYLCASSSTSLALTYNEQFFGPGTRLTVL.

CDR3 in amino acids: CASSERSGNEQFF. The CDR3, as DNA: TGCGCCAGCAGTGAAAGGTCGGGAAATGAGCAGTTCTTC. V and J are TRBV10-2 and TRBJ2-1; a possible D gene is TRBD2 (5 bases). This CDR3 region has 13 residues. The germline gives CDR1 WSHSY, CDR2 SAAADI. Trimming removed 3 bases at V and 7 bases at J, with 10 bases between.

The chain recombines TRBV28 with TRBJ1-2; no definite D call. The germline V gene encodes CDR1 MDHEN and CDR2 SYDVKM. This CDR3 region has 13 residues. Between the trimmed V and J ends, which lost 5 bases and 6 bases, there was a span of 13 bases. The CDR3 loop reads CASSLNRGNGYTF. The CDR3 region has the DNA TGTGCCAGCAGTCTGAATCGGGGTAATGGCTACACCTTC.

This sequence joins TRBV6-2 or TRBV6-3 and TRBJ1-5; unclear D gene. The germline CDR1 and CDR2 sequences are MNHEY and SVGEGT. V was clipped by 5 bases and J by 4 bases, with 12 bases between them. CDR3 length: 14 amino acids. CDR3 residues: CASSDGLPNQPQHF. CDR3 nucleotides: TGTGCCAGCAGTGACGGGTTGCCGAATCAGCCCCAGCATTTT.

V is TRBV7-2 and J is TRBJ2-5; 9 bases match TRBD2. The junction had 6 bases not matched to a gene; V was cut back by 2 bases and J by 5 bases. The germline V gene has CDR1 SGHTA and CDR2 FQGNSA. There are 15 residues in the CDR3. The CDR3 loop reads CASSLKGGGVETQYF. The CDR3 coding sequence is TGTGCCAGCAGCTTAAAGGGCGGGGGGGTCGAGACCCAGTACTTC.

This clone was seen a single time. This chain links TRBV28 with TRBJ1-5, with a weak D call TRBD1 (5 bases). The V gene lost 10 bases and the J gene lost 4 bases, with 20 bases spanning the gap. CDR3 length: 15 amino acids. Germline V gene data show CDR1 as MDHEN and CDR2 as SYDVKM. The CDR3 is CATRRTIHENQPQHF. The CDR3 region has the DNA TGTGCCACCAGAAGGACAATTCATGAGAATCAGCCCCAGCATTTT. Using reference TRBV28 and TRBJ1-5 for the parts outside the CDR3, the full variable domain is DVKVTQSSRYLVKRTGEKVFLECVQDMDHENMFWYRQDPGLGLRLIYFSYDVKMKEKGDIPEGYSVSREKKERFSLILESASTNQTSMYLCATRRTIHENQPQHFGDGTRLSIL.

V is TRBV27 and J is TRBJ1-1; TRBD1 matches at 7 bases. Germline V lookup: CDR1 MNHEY, CDR2 SMNVEV (reference sequence). Trimming took 0 bases from V and 1 from J; bases not matched to a gene: 5. The CDR3 spans 16 residues. Written as DNA, the CDR3 is TGTGCCAGCAGTTTATCAAGGGGGCCGGGGAACACTGAAGCTTTCTTT. Its translation: CASSLSRGPGNTEAFF.

The chain couples TRBV5-1 to TRBJ1-5, with 10 nucleotides matching TRBD1. After removal of 0 bases from V and 7 bases from J, the junction contained 4 bases not matched to a gene. The length of the CDR3 is 15 residues. Germline V gene lookup returns CDR1 SGHRS and CDR2 YFSETQ. CDR3 amino acids: CASSLGDRGRQPQHF. CDR3 in DNA: TGCGCCAGCAGCTTGGGCGACAGGGGGCGGCAGCCCCAGCATTTT.

This sequence joins TRBV4-1 and TRBJ2-1, with D perhaps matching TRBD2 (6 bases). The ends were cut back, 3 bases at V and 10 bases at J, with 22 bases in the middle. Germline CDR1 is MGHRA and CDR2 is YSYEKL. This CDR3 contains 16 residues. CDR3 sequence: CASSHSGTLLAGEQFF. The DNA of the CDR3 is TGCGCCAGCAGCCACTCCGGGACCCTCCTCGCGGGGGAGCAGTTCTTC.

The J gene is TRBJ1-5, the V gene TRBV18; a weak D match, TRBD1 (5 bases). This CDR3 comprises 15 residues. Germline lookup yields CDR1 KGHSH and CDR2 LQKENI. The V end lost 1 base, the J end lost 3 bases, and 10 bases lay between the germline ends. The CDR3 reads CASSPLGTTNQPQHF. For the CDR3, the DNA is TGTGCCAGCTCACCACTTGGGACTACCAATCAGCCCCAGCATTTT.